These T cell receptor beta chains were read from a single sample in a study of CD8+CD57+ T cells in acquired aplastic anemia. TCRdb redid the calling of the reads with MiXCR, one entry per CDR3 protein. The data contain about 180,000 distinct CDR3 sequences, over 40% of them seen just once; the ten biggest clones take up under 2%. The sample was sorted CD4+, CD8+, or CD8+CD57+ T cells (not recorded which) from PBMCs. These receptors came from a human donor with aplastic anemia. Both conserved end residues are part of each CDR3. A D gene is named only where the DNA matches it firmly. Some rows mark clone size as missing; the rest say once, few, many or name a class of expanded clone.

D gene | J gene | V gene | CDR3 length | clone size | CDR3 DNA | CDR3 protein
TRBD2 | TRBJ2-5 | TRBV7-6 | 17 | NA | TGTGCCAGCAGCTTAGCGGGGACTAGCGGGGGGGTTGAGACCCAGTACTTC | CASSLAGTSGGVETQYF
NA | TRBJ2-7 | TRBV20-1 | 15 | few | TGCAGTGCCATAGTGGCGGGGGCCGGATCCTACGAGCAGTACTTC | CSAIVAGAGSYEQYF
TRBD1 | TRBJ1-6 | TRBV10-3 | 14 | few | TGTGCCATCAGCGGGACAGGGAACAATTCACCCCTCCACTTT | CAISGTGNNSPLHF
NA | TRBJ2-3 | TRBV11-2 | 16 | many | TGTGCCAGCAGCTTACGCCTTTCTCTGGGGGCAGATACGCAGTATTTT | CASSLRLSLGADTQYF
NA | TRBJ2-1 | TRBV7-2 | 13 | NA | TGTGCCAGCAGCGTTTTTTCCTACAATGAGCAGTTCTTC | CASSVFSYNEQFF
NA | TRBJ2-3 | TRBV6-1 | 14 | once | TGTGCCAGCAGTCCCGGACAGAGCACAGATACGCAGTATTTT | CASSPGQSTDTQYF
NA | TRBJ2-3 | TRBV15 | 14 | NA | TGTGCCACCAGCAGACAGGGTGGCACAGATACGCAGTATTTT | CATSRQGGTDTQYF
TRBD1 | TRBJ1-2 | TRBV29-1 | 15 | NA | TGCAGCGTTGATATGACAGGGAACGCTAACTATGGCTACACCTTC | CSVDMTGNANYGYTF
NA | TRBJ2-3 | TRBV20-1 | 11 | many | TGCAGTGCAGGCCCGGGAGATACGCAGTATTTT | CSAGPGDTQYF
TRBD1 | TRBJ2-5 | TRBV7-9 | 14 | NA | TGTGCCAGCAGCTCAGGGACAGGGGGGAAGACCCAGTACTTC | CASSSGTGGKTQYF
NA | TRBJ2-7 | TRBV7-2 | 13 | few | TGTGCCAGCAGCTTATACTTGACGTACGAGCAGTACTTC | CASSLYLTYEQYF
NA | TRBJ2-7 | TRBV20-1 | 12 | few | TGCAGTGCTAGACACGGATCCTACGAGCAGTACTTC | CSARHGSYEQYF
NA | TRBJ2-7 | TRBV4-3 | 16 | many | TGCGCCAGCAGCCAAGATCATGGGGCAGGGTCCTACGAGCAGTACTTC | CASSQDHGAGSYEQYF
TRBD1 | TRBJ1-1 | TRBV20-1 | 14 | NA | TGCAGTGCTAGGTCAGGGGGCACTTCTTTTGAAGCTTTCTTT | CSARSGGTSFEAFF
NA | TRBJ2-7 | TRBV18 | 15 | NA | TGTGCCATCTCACCACCGCACAGGGAGGTGGGCGAGCAGTACTTC | CAISPPHREVGEQYF
NA | TRBJ1-5 | TRBV10-3 | 13 | NA | TGTGCCATCAGTGAAAATAGCAATCAGCCCCAGCATTTT | CAISENSNQPQHF
TRBD1 | TRBJ2-2 | TRBV20-1 | 16 | many | TGCAGTGCTAGGTGGGACAGGGGCACGAACACCGGGGAGCTGTTTTTT | CSARWDRGTNTGELFF
NA | TRBJ2-2 | TRBV12-3/TRBV12-4 | 15 | NA | TGTGCCAGCAGTTTGGGAGTAGTCTCGTCCCGGGAGCTGTTTTTT | CASSLGVVSSRELFF
NA | TRBJ2-3 | TRBV10-3 | 13 | NA | TGTGCCATCACCCGACAGGACACAGATACGCAGTATTTT | CAITRQDTDTQYF
NA | TRBJ2-3 | TRBV19 | 15 | few | TGCGCCAGTAGTATCGCGGGGGCTGAGGCAGATACGCAGTATTTT | CASSIAGAEADTQYF
NA | TRBJ2-3 | TRBV2 | 15 | NA | TGTGCCAGCAATCCTCAACCCTCGATCACAGATACGCAGTATTTT | CASNPQPSITDTQYF
NA | TRBJ1-2 | TRBV7-8 | 15 | NA | TGTGCCAGCAGCTTAGGGCAGGGAGGTACCTATGGCTACACCTTC | CASSLGQGGTYGYTF
NA | TRBJ2-2 | TRBV10-3 | 15 | NA | TGTGCCATCAGTGAGTCGAATATGGCCGTCGGGGAGCTGTTTTTT | CAISESNMAVGELFF
TRBD1 | TRBJ1-2 | TRBV7-2 | 14 | many | TGTGCCAGCAGCTCGGGGACAGGGGCCTATGGCTACACCTTC | CASSSGTGAYGYTF
NA | TRBJ1-3 | TRBV5-4 | 19 | NA | TGTGCCAGCAGCTTTCCCTTTTATCCGGGACAATCGTCAGGAAACACCATATATTTT | CASSFPFYPGQSSGNTIYF
NA | TRBJ2-3 | TRBV19 | 14 | many | TGTGCCAGTAGTCCTAGGCAGGCCACAGATACGCAGTATTTT | CASSPRQATDTQYF
TRBD1 | TRBJ2-7 | TRBV24-1 | 17 | NA | TGTGCCACCAGTGATCCTGGGACAGGCCCCACTTCCTACGAGCAGTACTTC | CATSDPGTGPTSYEQYF
NA | TRBJ2-5 | TRBV24-1 | 14 | NA | TGTGCCACCAGTGCATTGTCCCGGTGGGAGACCCAGTACTTC | CATSALSRWETQYF
TRBD2 | TRBJ2-7 | TRBV15 | 15 | NA | TGTGCCACCAGCAGAGATCGGGCGGGAGCTTACGAGCAGTACTTC | CATSRDRAGAYEQYF
NA | TRBJ2-7 | TRBV13 | 14 | many | TGTGCCAGCACACCGTCCGGGCCATCCTACGAGCAGTACTTC | CASTPSGPSYEQYF
NA | TRBJ1-1 | TRBV20-1 | 13 | NA | TGCAGTGAAGAGGGGGGGATGAACACTGAAGCTTTCTTT | CSEEGGMNTEAFF
NA | TRBJ1-1 | TRBV5-6 | 16 | many | TGTGCCAGCAGCCAGCGGGTAGGTGTTACCAACACTGAAGCTTTCTTT | CASSQRVGVTNTEAFF
NA | TRBJ1-6 | TRBV18 | 16 | NA | TGTGCCAGCTCACAGGGGTCAGGGTTCTCCAATTCACCCCTCCACTTT | CASSQGSGFSNSPLHF
NA | TRBJ2-7 | TRBV2 | 15 | NA | TGTGCCAGCAGTGAAGCGGGGGGCCGCTCCTACGAGCAGTACTTC | CASSEAGGRSYEQYF
NA | TRBJ2-2 | TRBV7-3 | 13 | NA | TGTGCCAACAGCCCGAGGGGTCCCGGGGAGCTGTTTTTT | CANSPRGPGELFF
NA | TRBJ2-5 | TRBV7-3 | 15 | many | TGTGCCAGCAGCTTAGGTGGTATGAGCCAAGAGACCCAGTACTTC | CASSLGGMSQETQYF
NA | TRBJ2-2 | TRBV9 | 16 | many | TGTGCCAGCAGCGTAGAAGGGGGCGGGGCCACCGGGGAGCTGTTTTTT | CASSVEGGGATGELFF
NA | TRBJ1-4 | TRBV18 | 15 | NA | TGTGCCAGCTCACCACCTACAGGTCAAAATGAAAAACTGTTTTTT | CASSPPTGQNEKLFF
TRBD2 | TRBJ2-2 | TRBV24-1 | 16 | NA | TGTGCCACCAGTGACCGCCCGACTAGCGGGACCGGGGAGCTGTTTTTT | CATSDRPTSGTGELFF
NA | TRBJ2-7 | TRBV4-1 | 15 | NA | TGCGCCAGCAGCCAGCAAGAGGCGGGGCTGGGCGAGCAGTACTTC | CASSQQEAGLGEQYF
TRBD2 | TRBJ2-3 | TRBV11-2 | 16 | many | TGTGCCAGCACCAATAGGGTAACGGGAGGGCCGGATACGCAGTATTTT | CASTNRVTGGPDTQYF
TRBD1 | TRBJ2-2 | TRBV9 | 15 | NA | TGTGCCAGCAGCGCCGGGACAGGGAGGACCGGGGAGCTGTTTTTT | CASSAGTGRTGELFF
TRBD1 | TRBJ2-7 | TRBV10-3 | 14 | NA | TGTGCCTCAGGGAGGAGACAGGGGAGTTACGAGCAGTACTTC | CASGRRQGSYEQYF
TRBD2 | TRBJ2-1 | TRBV24-1 | 15 | many | TGTGCCACCAGTGAAGTAGCGGGAGGGTACAATGAGCAGTTCTTC | CATSEVAGGYNEQFF
NA | TRBJ2-3 | TRBV7-9 | 13 | many | TGTGCCAGCAGCTTACCAGGGGGGGATACGCAGTATTTT | CASSLPGGDTQYF
TRBD1 | TRBJ2-7 | TRBV20-1 | 13 | NA | TGCAGTGCTACCGACAGGGGGCTTGGGGAGCAGTACTTC | CSATDRGLGEQYF
NA | TRBJ1-5 | TRBV7-9 | 15 | NA | TGTGCCAGCAGCACAGGCGGGGGCGAAGGGCAGCCCCAGCATTTT | CASSTGGGEGQPQHF
TRBD1 | TRBJ1-4 | TRBV5-5 | 14 | many | TGTGCCAGCAGCTTGGAGCAGGGGGCAGAAAAACTGTTTTTT | CASSLEQGAEKLFF
TRBD1 | TRBJ2-7 | TRBV7-8 | 14 | NA | TGTGCCAGCAGCTTGACAGGGGGCAAGTACGAGCAGTACTTC | CASSLTGGKYEQYF
NA | TRBJ2-5 | TRBV20-1 | 12 | NA | TGCAGTGCTAGTTACGGTCAAGAGACCCAGTACTTC | CSASYGQETQYF
TRBD2 | TRBJ2-5 | TRBV11-2 | 17 | few | TGTGCCAGCAGCTTTGGACTAGCGGGAGCTTCGGTAGAGACCCAGTACTTC | CASSFGLAGASVETQYF
TRBD1 | TRBJ2-7 | TRBV6-1 | 16 | medium-sized | TGTGCCAGCATGGATTGGGGGCAAGACAGGGCGTACGAGCAGTACTTC | CASMDWGQDRAYEQYF
TRBD2 | TRBJ2-5 | TRBV11-1 | 17 | few | TGTGCCAGCAGTGAATCTCAACTAGCGGGGGTGCAAGAGACCCAGTACTTC | CASSESQLAGVQETQYF
TRBD2 | TRBJ2-1 | TRBV10-3 | 18 | NA | TGTGCCATTAGTGGATCCCAAGGGCTAGCGGGACTCGGCAATGAGCAGCTCTTC | CAISGSQGLAGLGNEQLF
NA | TRBJ2-3 | TRBV14 | 12 | many | TGTGCCAGCAGCCAGTTCACAGATACGCAGTATTTT | CASSQFTDTQYF
NA | TRBJ2-2 | TRBV15 | 16 | NA | TGTGCCACCAGCAGCTACAGCTCCTCGAACACCGGGGAGCTGTTTTTT | CATSSYSSSNTGELFF